The next 15 T cell receptor beta chains were all read from a single sample in a study of cytomegalovirus exposure and HLA in healthy donors. Use of 60 Vbeta and 13 Jbeta primers characterized the PCR. TCRdb's copy holds only in-frame clones and misses some; the assay was immunoSEQ multiplex PCR. The data contain under 150,000 clones, approximately 77% of them seen just once; the ten biggest clones take up roughly 1%. Specimen: PBMCs. The receptors come from a woman in her sixties or seventies in good health and CMV-seronegative.

This clone was observed a handful of times. The chain recombines TRBV5-1 with TRBJ2-4; tentative D call: TRBD2 (7 bases). Deletions cut 0 bases from V and 2 bases from J, with 15 bases between. Germline CDR1 and CDR2: SGHRS and YFSETQ. The CDR3 consists of 17 residues. CDR3 DNA: TGCGCCAGCAGCTTGGCCGGGGGGCGCGTACCCAAAAACATTCAGTACTTC. Its translation: CASSLAGGRVPKNIQYF.

The rearrangement uses TRBV27 and TRBJ1-5; 10 bases are shared with TRBD1. The CDR3 runs to 19 residues. With 0 bases clipped from V and 0 bases from J, the junction kept 8 bases outside the gene matches. Germline V CDR1 and CDR2: MNHEY, SMNVEV (reference sequence). CDR3 protein: CASSLSFGTGVDSNQPQHF. The CDR3 coding sequence is TGTGCCAGCAGTTTATCGTTCGGGACAGGGGTCGATAGCAATCAGCCCCAGCATTTT.

The J gene is TRBJ2-1, the V gene TRBV19, with 9 bases lining up with TRBD1. Germline CDR1 is LNHDA and CDR2 is SQIVND (reference sequence). The junction had 10 bases not matched to a gene; V was cut back by 10 bases and J by 9 bases. This CDR3 has 13 residues. As DNA, the CDR3 is TGTGCCATCCTGGACAGGGGAAGGGGTGAGCAGTTCTTC. As protein: CAILDRGRGEQFF. The variable domain in full, with the rest retrieved from reference TRBV19 and TRBJ2-1, is DGGITQSPKYLFRKEGQNVTLSCEQNLNHDAMYWYRQDPGQGLRLIYYSQIVNDFQKGDIAEGYSVSREKKESFPLTVTSAQKNPTAFYLCAILDRGRGEQFFGPGTRLTVL.

This clone was seen only a few times. V and J are TRBV7-3 and TRBJ2-5; 7 bases align to TRBD2. Trimming removed 2 bases from V and 7 bases from J; junction bases left unmatched: 7. Germline V lookup: CDR1 SGHTA, CDR2 FQGTGA. This CDR3 is built from 14 residues. The CDR3 sequence is CASSLWAGEGTQYF. The CDR3 DNA is TGTGCCAGCAGCTTATGGGCGGGGGAAGGGACCCAGTACTTC. The full variable domain, with the rest looked up from reference TRBV7-3 and TRBJ2-5, is GAGVSQTPSNKVTEKGKYVELRCDPISGHTALYWYRQSLGQGPEFLIYFQGTGAADDSGLPNDRFFAVRPEGSVSTLKIQRTERGDSAVYLCASSLWAGEGTQYFGPGTRLLVL.

The genes are TRBV12-5 and TRBJ1-1; TRBD1 aligns across 7 bases. The CDR3 is 12 amino acids. The germline V gene has CDR1 LGHNT and CDR2 FRNRAP. The trim removed 1 base at V and 9 bases at J, leaving 2 bases unmatched. The CDR3 loop reads CASGLGGQQAFF. Here the CDR3 DNA reads TGTGCTAGTGGTTTGGGGGGACAGCAAGCTTTCTTT.

Only a few counts were recorded for this clone. The chain couples TRBV2 to TRBJ1-6, with TRBD1 identical over 10 bases. Germline CDR1 reads SNHLY; CDR2 reads FYNNEI. Trimming removed 7 bases from V and 9 bases from J; junction bases left unmatched: 9. CDR3 length equals 15 residues. In DNA form, the CDR3 reads TGTGCCAGCATGGTCCCCGGGACAGGGGTTTCACCCCTCCACTTT. Residues: CASMVPGTGVSPLHF.

A word on this clone: This CDR3 is also generated by other DNA sequences in the sample. The chain recombines TRBV9 with TRBJ2-3; D is unresolved. The CDR3 has 12 residues. Germline CDR1 is SGDLS and CDR2 is YYNGEE. V was clipped by 3 bases and J by 4 bases, with 6 bases between them. CDR3 in DNA: TGTGCCAGCAGCGCGGTCCCAGATACGCAGTATTTT. Translation gives CASSAVPDTQYF. The variable domain in full, completed from reference TRBV9 and TRBJ2-3, reads DSGVTQTPKHLITATGQRVTLRCSPRSGDLSVYWYQQSLDQGLQFLIQYYNGEERAKGNILERFSAQQFPDLHSELNLSSLELGDSALYFCASSAVPDTQYFGPGTRLTVL.

The V gene is TRBV30, the J gene TRBJ2-1; D is uncertain. The CDR3 consists of 14 residues. The V gene's germline CDR1 is GTSNPN and CDR2 SVGIG (reference sequence). V lost 5 bases and J 3 bases, leaving 14 bases between the germline ends. The CDR3, as DNA: TGTGCCTGGGGGTGGGCCATCGACTACAATGAGCAGTTCTTC. Translation gives CAWGWAIDYNEQFF. Using reference TRBV30 and TRBJ2-1 for the parts outside the CDR3, the full variable domain is SQTIHQWPATLVQPVGSPLSLECTVEGTSNPNLYWYRQAAGRGLQLLFYSVGIGQISSEVPQNLSASRPQDRQFILSSKKLLLSDSGFYLCAWGWAIDYNEQFFGPGTRLTVL.

The chain has TRBV7-3 and TRBJ2-2, with 7 bases matching TRBD2. The CDR3 is made up of 16 amino acids. Germline V gene lookup returns CDR1 SGHTA and CDR2 FQGTGA. The ends lost 3 bases at V and 4 bases at J; junction bases unmatched: 8. CDR3 coding DNA: TGTGCCAGCAGCTTGGGCGGGTTAGCGGGCACCGGGGAGCTGTTTTTT. Encoded protein: CASSLGGLAGTGELFF.

The rearrangement links TRBV28 to TRBJ2-5; the D gene is possibly TRBD1 (6 bases). Germline V lookup: CDR1 MDHEN, CDR2 SYDVKM. There are 14 residues in the CDR3. The ends were cut back, 5 bases at V and 4 bases at J, with 14 bases in the middle. CDR3 sequence (DNA): TGTGCCAGCAGTGGACAGTCCAACCGAGAGACCCAGTACTTC. Amino acids: CASSGQSNRETQYF.

The chain recombines TRBV4-1 with TRBJ2-1; 8 bases fit TRBD2. The V gene's germline CDR1 is MGHRA and CDR2 YSYEKL. With 1 base clipped from V and 9 bases from J, the junction kept 11 bases outside the gene matches. The CDR3 totals 16 residues. This chain's CDR3 is CASSQGTSPGWGEQFF. The CDR3 DNA reads TGCGCCAGCAGCCAAGGGACTAGCCCAGGTTGGGGTGAGCAGTTCTTC.

The chain has TRBV28 and TRBJ1-1; possible D gene TRBD1, 5 bases. Germline assignment: CDR1 MDHEN and CDR2 SYDVKM. V was shortened by 6 bases and J by 0 bases, with 11 bases between the two germline ends. The CDR3 extends over 14 amino acids. The CDR3 region has the DNA TGTGCCAGCAGGGCGGCAGGGATGAACACTGAAGCTTTCTTT. As protein: CASRAAGMNTEAFF.

Only a few counts were recorded for this clone. The J gene is TRBJ2-3, the V gene TRBV7-9; 7 nucleotides line up with TRBD1. The CDR3 extends over 15 amino acids. Per germline, CDR1 SEHNR and CDR2 FQNEAQ (reference sequence). Losses at the gene ends were 6 bases for V and 3 bases for J; bases not matched to a gene: 9. The CDR3 loop reads CASSYDRVDTDTQYF. In DNA, the CDR3 is TGTGCCAGCAGTTACGACAGGGTTGATACAGATACGCAGTATTTT.

The chain uses TRBV7-3 and TRBJ2-3, with 12 bases aligning to TRBD1. V shed 5 bases and J 5 bases; nucleotides not matched to a gene: 5. The CDR3 has 15 amino acids. Looked up from germline, CDR1 is SGHTA and CDR2 is FQGTGA. The DNA for the CDR3 is TGTGCCAGCAGCCCGGGACAGGGGGCTATAGATACGCAGTATTTT. This sequence encodes CASSPGQGAIDTQYF.

In regard to this clone: The identical CDR3 is also encoded by other nucleotide sequences in the sample. This rearrangement joins TRBV5-1 to TRBJ1-1; possibly TRBD1 for D (5 bases). Germline V gene sequence: CDR1 SGHRS, CDR2 YFSETQ. Trimming stripped 4 bases from V and 1 base from J, with 8 bases between. This CDR3 has 13 amino acids. CDR3 DNA sequence: TGCGCCAGCAGCGGGCAGGGGAACACTGAAGCTTTCTTT. It is translated as CASSGQGNTEAFF.